One T cell receptor beta chain is described in this entry. Its target is unknown. The entry originates in a study of T cell responses to AZD1222 COVID-19 vaccine. V gave up 2 bases and J gave up 1 base, with 11 bases separating them. Germline loops: CDR1 MNHEY, CDR2 SVGEGT. CDR3 length equals 15 residues. Points from the study as a whole: An increase in Spike-specific TCR breadth and depth was observed after two AZD1222 doses. The repertoires were collected only after the peak T cell response.

The table came from immunoSEQ multiplex PCR; TCRdb's copy has only in-frame clones and leaves some out. The table lists about 120,000 clones, around 89% of them singletons, with less than 6% in the top ten. Sequenced here: peripheral blood, sampled on day 0 of AZD1222 vaccination. This TCR was recovered from an adult in good health. The chain links TRBV6-2 or TRBV6-3 to TRBJ1-1; the D gene is possibly TRBD1 (5 bases). The CDR3 region has the DNA TGTGCCAGCAGTTACGGGGGGACGGGGAACACTGAAGCTTTCTTT. It codes for CASSYGGTGNTEAFF.